A single sample is the source of the 19 T cell receptor beta chains below, sequenced in a study of T cell changes during pregnancy in multiple sclerosis. Some clones are missing from TCRdb's copy, which holds only in-frame ones; the method was immunoSEQ multiplex PCR. The table records approximately 54,000 clones, about nine tenths of them present only once. The source was peripheral blood, collected after pregnancy. Source of these receptors: a female donor in good health, enrolled as a control in a pregnancy study.

The genes are TRBV19 and TRBJ2-5; TRBD1 might be the D (6 bases). CDR3 length: 15 residues. Looked up from germline, CDR1 is LNHDA and CDR2 is SQIVND (reference sequence). V was shortened by 9 bases and J by 2 bases, with 19 bases between the two germline ends. CDR3 sequence: CARPFRDTKQETQYF. DNA of the CDR3: TGTGCCAGACCCTTCCGGGACACAAAACAAGAGACCCAGTACTTC.

The V call is TRBV5-1, the J call TRBJ2-6; a possible D gene is TRBD1 (6 bases). The V end was cut by 4 bases, the J end by 2 bases, with 22 bases between. Germline V gene data show CDR1 as SGHRS and CDR2 as YFSETQ. There are 19 residues in the CDR3. Here the CDR3 DNA reads TGCGCCAGCAGCCCACGACAGGTAGCCGGGGTCGCTGGGGCCAACGTCCTGACTTTC. Protein product: CASSPRQVAGVAGANVLTF.

This chain links TRBV4-1 with TRBJ2-7; 10 nucleotides line up with TRBD1. The CDR3 loop spans 13 amino acids. The V gene's germline CDR1 is MGHRA and CDR2 YSYEKL. Losses at the gene ends were 5 bases for V and 4 bases for J; bases not matched to a gene: 2. CDR3 residues: CASSRGQGYEQYF. Here the CDR3 DNA reads TGCGCCAGCAGCAGGGGACAGGGGTACGAGCAGTACTTC.

The rearrangement uses TRBV18 and TRBJ2-7, with a possible D match to TRBD1 (6 bases). Trimming removed 2 bases from V and 1 base from J, with 9 bases in between. Germline loops: CDR1 KGHSH, CDR2 LQKENI. The CDR3 loop spans 14 amino acids. The CDR3 DNA sequence: TGTGCCAGCTCACCAGGTGGACAGTCCTACGAGCAGTACTTC. Amino acid sequence: CASSPGGQSYEQYF.

V gene TRBV19 combines with J gene TRBJ2-7; 11 bases are a match to TRBD2. Per the germline V gene, CDR1 is LNHDA and CDR2 is SQIVND (reference sequence). CDR3 length equals 15 residues. J gave up 7 bases and V 5 bases, and 10 bases lay outside the gene matches. CDR3 sequence reads: CASSGTSGPLWEQYF. CDR3 DNA: TGTGCCAGTAGTGGGACTAGCGGACCTCTGTGGGAGCAGTACTTC.

V usage is TRBV27 and J usage is TRBJ1-1, with 8 nucleotides matching TRBD1. The V gene's germline CDR1 is MNHEY and CDR2 SMNVEV (reference sequence). Germline trimming cut 5 bases from V and 14 bases from J; bases unmatched to any gene: 16. CDR3 length: 14 amino acids. The CDR3 spells CASSTWTGHPLWFF. The CDR3 DNA sequence: TGTGCCAGCAGTACCTGGACAGGGCACCCACTTTGGTTCTTT.

The CDR3, as DNA: TGTGCCTGGAAAGGGCAGGGCAAGATGAACACTGAAGCTTTCTTT. Translating gives CAWKGQGKMNTEAFF. V is TRBV30 and J is TRBJ1-1; possibly TRBD1 for D (5 bases). The V and J ends lost 4 bases and 0 bases respectively, with 15 bases between them. This CDR3 contains 15 residues. Germline assignment: CDR1 GTSNPN and CDR2 SVGIG (reference sequence).

This clone was recorded once. The V and J genes are TRBV29-1 and TRBJ1-2, with 7 bases that match TRBD1. Germline trimming cut 5 bases from V and 2 bases from J; bases unmatched to any gene: 2. The CDR3 length is 12 residues. Germline loops: CDR1 SQVTM, CDR2 ANQGSEA. CDR3 in DNA: TGCAGCGTTTTGACAGGGAACTATGGCTACACCTTC. It encodes CSVLTGNYGYTF.

The chain couples TRBV2 to TRBJ1-1; a possible D gene is TRBD1 (6 bases). Trimming cost V 3 bases and J 1 base, with 12 bases left between them. This CDR3 contains 15 residues. The V gene's germline CDR1 is SNHLY and CDR2 FYNNEI. This chain's CDR3 is CASSELGTPNTEAFF. DNA of the CDR3: TGTGCCAGCAGTGAGCTTGGGACACCGAACACTGAAGCTTTCTTT.

The rearrangement links TRBV5-1 to TRBJ2-7; 8 bases are shared with TRBD1. Germline assignment: CDR1 SGHRS and CDR2 YFSETQ. The CDR3 consists of 16 residues. V lost 4 bases, J lost 5 bases, and 14 bases stayed unmatched. This CDR3 reads CASSTGQGSIFNEQYF. CDR3 nucleotides: TGCGCCAGCAGCACCGGACAGGGTTCGATCTTTAACGAGCAGTACTTC.

The rearrangement uses TRBV27 and TRBJ2-7; 10 bases are a match to TRBD1. This CDR3 is 14 amino acids long. From germline, CDR1 is MNHEY and CDR2 SMNVEV (reference sequence). The ends lost 3 bases at V and 7 bases at J; junction bases unmatched: 6. The CDR3 protein is CASSFLGQGEEQYF. CDR3 nucleotides: TGTGCCAGCAGTTTTCTAGGACAGGGGGAAGAGCAGTACTTC.

The genes are TRBV7-7 and TRBJ2-7, with 7 bases that match TRBD1. The germline CDR1 and CDR2 sequences are SSHAT and FNYEAQ (reference sequence). V was clipped by 2 bases and J by 4 bases; unmatched bases: 2. The length of the CDR3 is 13 residues. The CDR3: CASSLRQGYEQYF. The CDR3 nucleotides read TGTGCCAGCAGCTTACGACAGGGATACGAGCAGTACTTC.

The rearrangement joins TRBV10-3 to TRBJ1-1; 11 nucleotides line up with TRBD1. V gave up 8 bases and J gave up 4 bases; unmatched junction bases: 3. CDR3 length: 13 residues. In germline, CDR1 is ENHRY, CDR2 SYGVKD. DNA of the CDR3: TGTGCCATCTCAGGGACAGGGGGCACTGAAGCTTTCTTT. It yields the protein CAISGTGGTEAFF.

The chain carries TRBV20-1 and TRBJ2-1; D might be TRBD2 (6 bases). The V end was cut by 6 bases, the J end by 8 bases, with 11 bases between. This CDR3 has 11 amino acids. Looked up from germline, CDR1 is DFQATT and CDR2 is SNEGSKA (reference sequence). CDR3 residues: CSAGRRDEQFF. CDR3 in DNA: TGCAGTGCAGGGAGGAGGGATGAGCAGTTCTTC.

The chain employs TRBV27 and TRBJ2-7; 10 nucleotides agree with TRBD1. CDR3 length: 18 amino acids. V shed 7 bases and J 2 bases; nucleotides not matched to a gene: 17. Germline V gene data show CDR1 as MNHEY and CDR2 as SMNVEV (reference sequence). The CDR3 protein is CASIGTGVWGGPPYEQYF. The CDR3 DNA follows: TGTGCCAGCATCGGGACAGGGGTATGGGGAGGGCCCCCCTACGAGCAGTACTTC.

This rearrangement joins TRBV7-8 to TRBJ2-3; 9 bases agree with TRBD2. The CDR3 consists of 17 residues. The V segment lost 3 bases and the J segment 3 bases; nucleotides outside the gene matches: 10. Per the germline V gene, CDR1 is SGHVS and CDR2 is FQNEAQ. The CDR3 DNA follows: TGTGCCAGCAGCTTTCCCCGGGCGGGGGGGCAAACAGATACGCAGTATTTT. Amino acids: CASSFPRAGGQTDTQYF.

This chain joins TRBV5-1 and TRBJ1-4, with D maybe TRBD1 (6 bases). Looked up from germline, CDR1 is SGHRS and CDR2 is YFSETQ. The CDR3 is 16 residues long. Trimming cost V 4 bases and J 8 bases, with 21 bases left between them. CDR3 in DNA: TGCGCCAGCAGCGCCAGAATTACAGGGATAGGGGAAAAACTGTTTTTT. This sequence encodes CASSARITGIGEKLFF.

The chain has TRBV19 and TRBJ1-3, with D unresolved. Looked up from germline, CDR1 is LNHDA and CDR2 is SQIVND (reference sequence). V was clipped by 7 bases and J by 0 bases, with 10 bases between them. This CDR3 contains 14 residues. The CDR3 nucleotides read TGTGCCAGTACAAGAATTAGCTCTGGAAACACCATATATTTT. Protein sequence: CASTRISSGNTIYF.

This chain uses TRBV2 with TRBJ1-2; 10 bases fit TRBD1. Germline CDR1 SNHLY, CDR2 FYNNEI. The CDR3 is made up of 16 amino acids. V was clipped by 4 bases and J by 5 bases; unmatched bases: 10. The chain's CDR3 is CASSAGTGVLAYGYTF. The CDR3 coding sequence is TGTGCCAGCAGTGCCGGGACAGGGGTCTTGGCTTATGGCTACACCTTC.